Listed below are T cell receptor beta chains from one sample, sequenced in a study of chronic HIV infection and antiretroviral therapy. TCRdb independently ran MiXCR on the 5' RACE reads; one entry per CDR3 protein. Here the sample spans about 38,000 distinct CDR3 sequences, 7% to 10% being singletons. Sequencing was performed on peripheral blood. The receptor source for this set is an adult who had HIV and had not received antiretroviral therapy, or was an uninfected healthy control (not recorded which). CDR3s include the opening cysteine and the closing phenylalanine or tryptophan. A D gene is named only where the DNA matches it firmly. Part of the rows lack a size; the others show once, few, many or a class for expanded clones.

clone_size j_call v_call d_call cdr3_nt cdr3_aa
many TRBJ1-4 TRBV6-2/TRBV6-3 NA TGTGCCAGCAGTTCGGGGGTGACTGCAACTAATGAAAAACTGTTTTTT CASSSGVTATNEKLFF
few TRBJ1-5 TRBV7-9 NA TGTGCCAGCAGCTTAGTTGGCAATCAGCCCCAGCATTTT CASSLVGNQPQHF
NA TRBJ1-5 TRBV28 NA TGTGCCAGCAGTTCGGACGCTTATAGCAATCAGCCCCAGCATTTT CASSSDAYSNQPQHF
many TRBJ1-2 TRBV29-1 NA TGCAGCGTTGAAGAGGGACATAGGGACGGCTACACCTTC CSVEEGHRDGYTF
many TRBJ2-2 TRBV6-5 NA TGTGCCAGCAGTTACTCTAGAGACACCGGGGAGCTGTTTTTT CASSYSRDTGELFF
NA TRBJ2-7 TRBV29-1 NA TGCAGCGTTTTGGGGCGAAGCTCCTACGAGCAGTACTTC CSVLGRSSYEQYF
many TRBJ2-7 TRBV28 NA TGTGCCAGCCTCAGTAGCTCCTACGAGCAGTACTTC CASLSSSYEQYF
NA TRBJ2-3 TRBV11-2 TRBD2 TGTGCCAGCAGCCAGCCCAGCGGGGGCATTAGCACAGATACGCAGTATTTT CASSQPSGGISTDTQYF
few TRBJ1-2 TRBV12-3/TRBV12-4 NA TGTGCCAGCAGTTATACAGGGTCGCGGGGTGGCTACACCTTC CASSYTGSRGGYTF
few TRBJ2-7 TRBV4-1 NA TGCGCCAGCAGCCAAGGTAACAGGGCCTACGAGCAGTACTTC CASSQGNRAYEQYF
NA TRBJ2-1 TRBV2 NA TGTGCCAGCAGTGGCTCGGGGAAGTCCTACAATGAGCAGTTCTTC CASSGSGKSYNEQFF
many TRBJ2-1 TRBV15 TRBD2 TGTGCCACCAGCAGAGATAAATCAAGGACTAGCTATGAGCAGTTCTTC CATSRDKSRTSYEQFF
many TRBJ2-5 TRBV7-9 NA TGTGCCAGCAGCTTAGACGTCAATCAAGAGACCCAGTACTTC CASSLDVNQETQYF
few TRBJ2-1 TRBV5-1 TRBD1 TGCGCCAGCAGCTTTGGACAGGCCAATGAGCAGTTCTTC CASSFGQANEQFF
few TRBJ2-5 TRBV5-1 TRBD1 TGCGCCAGCAGCCCCACCGCAGGGGGCGGCGAGACCCAGTACTTC CASSPTAGGGETQYF
many TRBJ1-5 TRBV28 TRBD1 TGTGCCAGCAGGGGACAGGATCAGCCCCAGCATTTT CASRGQDQPQHF
many TRBJ1-5 TRBV28 NA TGTGCCAGCAGACCCTCCGGGGATAGCAATCAGCCCCAGCATTTT CASRPSGDSNQPQHF
many TRBJ2-7 TRBV6-1 NA TGTGCCAGCAGAGAGACTCGCCCCTACGAGCAGTACTTC CASRETRPYEQYF
few TRBJ2-5 TRBV5-1 TRBD1 TGCGCCAGCAGCTTGGATGGGACAGTCCAAGAGACCCAGTACTTC CASSLDGTVQETQYF
NA TRBJ1-6 TRBV27 TRBD1 TGTGCCAGCAGTCTCGGACAGGATAGCTCCTATAATTCACCCCTCCACTTT CASSLGQDSSYNSPLHF
NA TRBJ2-7 TRBV5-1 TRBD2 TGCGCCAGCAGCTTCAGGGCGGGAGCCCTGAACGAGCAGTACTTC CASSFRAGALNEQYF
many TRBJ2-5 TRBV12-3/TRBV12-4 TRBD1 TGTGCCAGCAGTTTCTTGGGACAGAAAGAGACCCAGTACTTC CASSFLGQKETQYF
many TRBJ1-6 TRBV5-4 TRBD1 TGTGCCAGCAGCCCTGACAGGGGGGGATCACCCCTCCACTTT CASSPDRGGSPLHF
NA TRBJ1-1 TRBV4-3 TRBD1 TGCGCCAGCAGCCTGTACAGGGGGACCACTGAAGCTTTCTTT CASSLYRGTTEAFF
few TRBJ2-2 TRBV21-1 NA TGTGCCAGCAGCAAAACCGGGACAGGGGGACCCACCGGGGAGCTGTTTTTT CASSKTGTGGPTGELFF
many TRBJ1-1 TRBV6-6 TRBD1 TGTGCCAGCAGCTCACCTCAGGGGGCTTCACCCGAAGCTTTCTTT CASSSPQGASPEAFF
many TRBJ2-2 TRBV7-2 NA TGTGCCAGCAGCTCTGGTATCACCGGGGAGCTGTTTTTT CASSSGITGELFF
many TRBJ2-7 TRBV7-2 TRBD1 TGTGCCAGCAGCCCGTCCCGGGACAGGGTCCGATACGAGCAGTACTTC CASSPSRDRVRYEQYF
few TRBJ2-7 TRBV20-1 NA TGCAGTGCTAGAGCGGGGTCTCCCTACGAGCAGTACTTC CSARAGSPYEQYF
NA TRBJ2-1 TRBV5-1 TRBD2 TGCGCCAGCAGTTTTGTTACTAGCGGCCTCAATGAGCAGTTCTTC CASSFVTSGLNEQFF
many TRBJ2-7 TRBV18 NA TGTGCCAGCTCACCTTTGAAAGCGGCGGATCAGTACTTC CASSPLKAADQYF
NA TRBJ1-1 TRBV28 TRBD1 TGTGCCATAGGACGACAGGGGGGGAGCACTGAAACTTTCTTT CAIGRQGGSTETFF